The 15 T cell receptor beta chains presented below share a single source sample, sequenced in a study of T cell responses to AZD1222 COVID-19 vaccine. The table came from immunoSEQ multiplex PCR; TCRdb's copy has only in-frame clones and leaves some out. This sample has 170,000 or so clones, with around 92% found just once. This specimen was peripheral blood, taken on day 0 of AZD1222 vaccination. These receptors all stem from an adult in good health.

This chain uses TRBV6-5 with TRBJ1-3, with 9 bases fitting TRBD1. After removal of 7 bases from V and 2 bases from J, the junction contained 3 bases not matched to a gene. CDR1 is MNHEY, CDR2 SVGAGI, per germline. The CDR3 length is 14 residues. As DNA, the CDR3 is TGTGCCAGCACGACAGGGGGGACTGGAAACACCATATATTTT. Translation gives CASTTGGTGNTIYF.

Only one count was recorded for this clone. The chain employs TRBV6-5 and TRBJ2-1; 7 bases match TRBD1. After removal of 9 bases from V and 6 bases from J, the junction contained 11 bases not matched to a gene. CDR3 length equals 14 residues. Germline V lookup: CDR1 MNHEY, CDR2 SVGAGI. CDR3: CASSPWTGSNEQFF. DNA for the CDR3: TGTGCCAGTTCGCCCTGGACAGGTAGCAATGAGCAGTTCTTC.

This sequence joins TRBV6-5 and TRBJ1-3, with D unclear. The CDR3 is 15 residues long. The ends were cut back, 5 bases at V and 2 bases at J, with 13 bases in the middle. The germline CDR1 and CDR2 sequences are MNHEY and SVGAGI. The CDR3 coding sequence is TGTGCCAGCAGTAACCGTCACATTGCTGGAAACACCATATATTTT. It codes for CASSNRHIAGNTIYF.

V gene TRBV4-2 combines with J gene TRBJ1-1, with D unclear. This CDR3 has 14 amino acids. CDR1 and CDR2 from the germline V gene are LGHNA and YNFKEQ. V shed 4 bases and J shed 4 bases, with 13 bases lying between them. The CDR3 DNA reads TGTGCCAGCAGCCGTCAACGCCCGAGCACTGAAGCTTTCTTT. Its translation is CASSRQRPSTEAFF.

The chain recombines TRBV4-3 with TRBJ1-1; D unclear. This CDR3 has 16 amino acids. Germline CDR1 reads LGHNA; CDR2 reads YSLEER. V was pared by 0 bases and J by 4 bases, with 15 bases between. The CDR3: CASSQDIPGVSTEAFF. CDR3 sequence (DNA): TGCGCCAGCAGCCAAGATATCCCGGGCGTCTCCACTGAAGCTTTCTTT.

The V and J genes are TRBV5-1 and TRBJ2-1, with unresolved D. Germline CDR1 reads SGHRS; CDR2 reads YFSETQ. The CDR3 length is 12 residues. V lost 2 bases and J 7 bases, leaving 7 bases between the germline ends. For the CDR3, the DNA is TGCGCCAGCAGCTTTAGCCGGAATGAGCAGTTCTTC. This gives the protein CASSFSRNEQFF.

The chain couples TRBV27 to TRBJ2-1, with no clear D. Per the germline V gene, CDR1 is MNHEY and CDR2 is SMNVEV (reference sequence). Trimming took off 6 bases at V and 5 bases at J, with 11 bases between the two ends. The CDR3 spans 13 residues. Written as DNA, the CDR3 is TGTGCCAGCAGCCCGAACAGAGACAATGAGCAGTTCTTC. Its translation: CASSPNRDNEQFF.

This clone was observed once. The V call is TRBV5-1, the J call TRBJ1-4, with D unresolved. Between the trimmed V and J ends, which lost 1 base and 3 bases, there was a span of 7 bases. The CDR3 spans 14 residues. Per the germline V gene, CDR1 is SGHRS and CDR2 is YFSETQ. The CDR3 protein is CASSLIGSNEKLFF. In DNA, the CDR3 is TGCGCCAGCAGCTTGATTGGTTCTAATGAAAAACTGTTTTTT.

This chain uses TRBV5-1 with TRBJ2-7; D might be TRBD1 (6 bases). This CDR3 has 13 residues. Germline assignment: CDR1 SGHRS and CDR2 YFSETQ. V shed 0 bases and J shed 6 bases, with 10 bases lying between them. CDR3 in DNA: TGCGCCAGCAGCTTGGTCGGGACAAGCGAGCAGTACTTC. This gives the protein CASSLVGTSEQYF. Supplemented by reference TRBV5-1 and TRBJ2-7, the full variable domain reads KAGVTQTPRYLIKTRGQQVTLSCSPISGHRSVSWYQQTPGQGLQFLFEYFSETQRNKGNFPGRFSGRQFSNSRSEMNVSTLELGDSALYLCASSLVGTSEQYFGPGTRLTVT.

The chain uses TRBV6-1 and TRBJ2-2; D is uncertain. The CDR3 has 13 residues. Germline V gene data show CDR1 as MNHNS and CDR2 as SASEGT. The V end lost 1 base, the J end lost 5 bases, and 5 bases lay between the germline ends. Here the CDR3 reads CASSEGETGELFF. The CDR3 nucleotides are TGTGCCAGCAGTGAAGGAGAAACCGGGGAGCTGTTTTTT.

This chain uses TRBV7-9 with TRBJ1-1; TRBD1 matches 11 bases. This CDR3 is 17 amino acids long. Germline CDR1 SEHNR, CDR2 FQNEAQ (reference sequence). Trimming took 2 bases from V and 1 from J; bases not matched to a gene: 6. The CDR3 sequence: CASSLIFGTGGNTEAFF. CDR3 coding DNA: TGTGCCAGCAGCTTAATATTCGGGACAGGGGGGAACACTGAAGCTTTCTTT.

This chain joins TRBV21-1 and TRBJ2-3; the table's D call, TRBD2, was not checked against the DNA. TRBV21-1 is a recognized pseudogene. This CDR3 is 16 amino acids long. CDR3 loop: CASSKGGGRNTDTQYF. The CDR3 DNA follows: TGTGCCAGCAGCAAGGGAGGGGGGCGAAACACAGATACGCAGTATTTT.

The rearrangement joins TRBV11-2 to TRBJ1-6; D ambiguous. This CDR3 has 16 residues. Germline CDR1 and CDR2: SGHAT and FQNNGV. V lost 3 bases and J 5 bases, leaving 14 bases between the germline ends. The CDR3 is CASSFRHRTHNSPLHF. The CDR3 DNA reads as TGTGCCAGCAGCTTCAGACACCGCACCCATAATTCACCCCTCCACTTT.

This clone was seen a handful of times. The rearrangement joins TRBV5-1 to TRBJ1-1; no clear D. V lost 0 bases and J 3 bases, leaving 9 bases between the germline ends. CDR3 size: 14 residues. Germline V gene sequence: CDR1 SGHRS, CDR2 YFSETQ. The CDR3 bases are TGCGCCAGCAGCTTGGGGCAGGTTGACACTGAAGCTTTCTTT. Protein: CASSLGQVDTEAFF. The whole variable domain, filled in from reference TRBV5-1 and TRBJ1-1, reads KAGVTQTPRYLIKTRGQQVTLSCSPISGHRSVSWYQQTPGQGLQFLFEYFSETQRNKGNFPGRFSGRQFSNSRSEMNVSTLELGDSALYLCASSLGQVDTEAFFGQGTRLTVV.

This clone was found once. CDR3 nucleotides: TGTGCCAGCTCACCACTTCTAACAGAAGAGACCCAGTACTTC. Translating it yields CASSPLLTEETQYF. The J gene is TRBJ2-5, the V gene TRBV18, with D unclear. The V end lost 1 base, the J end lost 3 bases, and 9 bases lay between the germline ends. CDR1 is KGHSH, CDR2 LQKENI, per germline. The CDR3 runs to 14 residues.